This T cell receptor (beta chain) derives from a study of post-analysis software for immune sequencing data. Turning to the study itself: Relapsing-remitting, secondary progressive and progressive-relapsing forms of multiple sclerosis all featured among disease courses.

Unique molecular identifiers were carried by the TCR beta cDNA libraries. A population of about 0.95 to 10 million T cells gave rise to around 480,000 cDNA molecules. TCRdb processed the PCR reads anew with MiXCR; each CDR3 protein has one entry. The sample lists more than 500,000 distinct CDR3 sequences; 30% to 40% were seen once. Regarding this clonotype: Its specificity is unknown. Since a much larger clone is just one base distant, this may be a read error.

The CDR3 has 13 amino acids. Germline V gene data show CDR1 as LGHDT and CDR2 as YNNKEL (reference sequence). Study-level points and caveats: Same-batch samples co-clustered strongly by F measure. Included in a set of roughly 5 TRBV segments more frequent in patients than controls were TRBV5-6, TRBV5-1 and TRBV20-1.

The TCR comes from a girl under 18 with multiple sclerosis. Sequencing was done on a sample of blood. V usage is TRBV3-1 and J usage is TRBJ1-6; 8 nucleotides agree with TRBD1. CDR3 sequence: CASSGQGNSPPHF. In DNA form, the CDR3 reads TGTGCCAGCAGCGGACAGGGTAATTCACCCCCCCACTTT.